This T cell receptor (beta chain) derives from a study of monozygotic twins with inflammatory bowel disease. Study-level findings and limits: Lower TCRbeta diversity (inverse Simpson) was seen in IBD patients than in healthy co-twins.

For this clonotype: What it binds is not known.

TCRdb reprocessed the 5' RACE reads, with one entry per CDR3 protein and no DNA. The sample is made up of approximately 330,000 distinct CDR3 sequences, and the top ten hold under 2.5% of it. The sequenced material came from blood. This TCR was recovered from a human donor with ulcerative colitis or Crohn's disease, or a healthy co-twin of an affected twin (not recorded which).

The CDR3 here is CASSYRLSSLTSSYEQYF. The chain has TRBV6-5 and TRBJ2-7. The CDR3 runs to 18 residues. CDR1 is MNHEY, CDR2 SVGAGI, per germline.